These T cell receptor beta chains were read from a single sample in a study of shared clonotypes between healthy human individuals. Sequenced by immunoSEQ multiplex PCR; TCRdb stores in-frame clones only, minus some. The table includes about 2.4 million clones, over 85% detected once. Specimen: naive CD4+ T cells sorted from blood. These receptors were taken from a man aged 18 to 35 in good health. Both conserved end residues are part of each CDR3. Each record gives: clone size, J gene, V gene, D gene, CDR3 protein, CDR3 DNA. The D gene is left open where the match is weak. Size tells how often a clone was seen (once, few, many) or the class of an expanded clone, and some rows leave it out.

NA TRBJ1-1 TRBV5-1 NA CASSWGGTEAFF TGCGCCAGCAGCTGGGGAGGGACTGAAGCTTTCTTT
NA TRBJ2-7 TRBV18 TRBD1 CASSQTGGAYEQYF TGTGCCAGCTCCCAGACAGGGGGCGCCTACGAGCAGTACTTC
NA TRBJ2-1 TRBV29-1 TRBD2 CSVVMRLADEQFF TGCAGCGTTGTCATGAGGCTAGCGGATGAGCAGTTCTTC
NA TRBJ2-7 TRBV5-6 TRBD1 CASSHQDREGEQYF TGTGCCAGCAGCCATCAAGACAGGGAAGGCGAGCAGTACTTC
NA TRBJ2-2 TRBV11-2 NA CASSFLRGAGELFF TGTGCCAGCAGCTTCTTGAGGGGGGCCGGGGAGCTGTTTTTT
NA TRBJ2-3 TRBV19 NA CASSIMGGDTQYF TGTGCCAGTAGTATCATGGGGGGAGATACGCAGTATTTT
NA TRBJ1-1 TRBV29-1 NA CSAHQGRNTEAFF TGCAGCGCTCATCAGGGTCGGAACACTGAAGCTTTCTTT
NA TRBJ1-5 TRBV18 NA CASSPRLDGNQPQHF TGTGCCAGCTCACCAAGGCTAGATGGCAATCAGCCCCAGCATTTT
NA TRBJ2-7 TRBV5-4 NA CASSLGGDRGDEQYF TGTGCCAGCAGCTTGGGTGGGGACCGAGGCGACGAGCAGTACTTC
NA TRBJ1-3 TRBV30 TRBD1 CAWGQGPSGNTIYF TGTGCCTGGGGACAGGGGCCGTCTGGAAACACCATATATTTT
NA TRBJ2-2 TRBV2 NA CASSLDRANTGELFF TGTGCCAGCAGCCTGGACAGAGCGAACACCGGGGAGCTGTTTTTT
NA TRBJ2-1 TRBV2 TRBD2 CASGGKGTSASEQFF TGTGCCAGCGGAGGGAAAGGGACTAGCGCTAGTGAGCAGTTCTTC
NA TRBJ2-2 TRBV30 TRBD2 CAWRSSGGTGELFF TGTGCCTGGAGAAGTTCGGGGGGCACCGGGGAGCTGTTTTTT
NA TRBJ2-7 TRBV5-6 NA CASSLDRSAYEQYF TGTGCCAGCAGCTTGGACAGGTCCGCCTACGAGCAGTACTTC
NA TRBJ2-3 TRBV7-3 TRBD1 CASSLSRTGSDTQYF TGTGCCAGCAGCTTAAGCCGGACAGGGTCAGATACGCAGTATTTT
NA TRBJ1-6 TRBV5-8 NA CASSLTGDNSPLHF TGTGCCAGCAGCTTAACAGGAGATAATTCACCCCTCCACTTT
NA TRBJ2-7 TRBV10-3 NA CAIARAGDSYEQYF TGTGCCATCGCCCGGGCAGGGGACTCCTACGAGCAGTACTTC
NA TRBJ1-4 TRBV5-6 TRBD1 CASSSTGVRTNEKLFF TGTGCCAGCAGCTCGACAGGGGTACGGACTAATGAAAAACTGTTTTTT
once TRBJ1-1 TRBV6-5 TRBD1 CASSLRPGGSEAFF TGTGCCAGCAGTTTGCGACCAGGGGGCTCGGAAGCTTTCTTT
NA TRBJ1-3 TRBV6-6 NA CASSRGGTVSGNTIYF TGTGCCAGCAGTAGAGGTGGGACCGTCTCTGGAAACACCATATATTTT
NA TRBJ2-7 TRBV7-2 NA CASSLDFYEQYF TGTGCCAGCAGCTTAGACTTCTACGAGCAGTACTTC
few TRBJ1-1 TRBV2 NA CASKTDLNTEAFF TGTGCCAGTAAGACAGACTTGAACACTGAAGCTTTCTTT
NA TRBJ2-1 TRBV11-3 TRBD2 CASSAGGTSGYNEQFF TGTGCCAGCAGCGCCGGAGGGACTAGCGGTTACAATGAGCAGTTCTTC
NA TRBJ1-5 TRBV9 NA CASSPGANQPQHF TGTGCCAGCAGCCCCGGGGCCAATCAGCCCCAGCATTTT
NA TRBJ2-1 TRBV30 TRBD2 CAWSTSGSYNEQFF TGTGCCTGGTCTACTAGCGGTTCCTACAATGAGCAGTTCTTC
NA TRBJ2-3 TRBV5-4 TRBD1 CASSLGGTGTDTQYF TGTGCCAGCAGCTTGGGGGGGACAGGTACAGATACGCAGTATTTT
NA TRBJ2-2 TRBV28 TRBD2 CASSLFAGGTAGELFF TGTGCCAGCAGTTTATTCGCGGGGGGCACTGCCGGGGAGCTGTTTTTT
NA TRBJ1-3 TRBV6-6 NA CASSRVDRASGNTIYF TGTGCCAGCAGCAGGGTGGACAGAGCCTCTGGAAACACCATATATTTT
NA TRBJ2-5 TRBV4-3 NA CASSQDPPRQETQYF TGCGCCAGCAGCCAAGATCCCCCGAGACAAGAGACCCAGTACTTC
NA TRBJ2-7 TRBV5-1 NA CASSLEGGVANEQYF TGCGCCAGCAGCTTGGAGGGGGGCGTTGCGAACGAGCAGTACTTC
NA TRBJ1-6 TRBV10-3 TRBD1 CAISDRTGNNSPLHF TGTGCCATCAGTGATCGGACAGGGAATAATTCACCCCTCCACTTT
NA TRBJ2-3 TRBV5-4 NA CASSFGRELNTQYF TGTGCCAGCAGCTTTGGTCGGGAGCTAAATACGCAGTATTTT
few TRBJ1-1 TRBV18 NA CASSPQSEAFF TGTGCCAGCTCACCCCAGTCTGAAGCTTTCTTT
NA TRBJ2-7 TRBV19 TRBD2 CASSSGSHEQYF TGTGCCAGTTCTAGCGGGAGCCACGAGCAGTACTTC
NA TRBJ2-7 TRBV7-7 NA CASSWDTRGEQYF TGTGCTAGCAGCTGGGACACCCGGGGAGAGCAGTACTTC
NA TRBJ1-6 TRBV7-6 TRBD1 CASSSGTGNSPLHF TGTGCCAGCAGCTCCGGGACAGGGAATTCACCCCTCCACTTT
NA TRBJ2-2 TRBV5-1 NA CASSTGTKDTGELFF TGCGCCAGCAGCACCGGAACTAAGGACACCGGGGAGCTGTTTTTT
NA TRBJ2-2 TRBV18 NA CASSPPRGGTGELFF TGTGCCAGCTCCCCCCCCCGTGGAGGCACCGGGGAGCTGTTTTTT
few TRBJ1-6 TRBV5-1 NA CASSREMARSPLHF TGCGCCAGCAGCCGAGAAATGGCGCGATCACCCCTCCACTTT
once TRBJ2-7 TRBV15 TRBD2 CATSRDLTSGGIDEQYF TGTGCCACCAGCAGAGACCTAACTAGCGGGGGGATCGACGAGCAGTACTTC
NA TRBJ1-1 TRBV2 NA CASNLVRATEAFF TGTGCCAGCAACCTCGTCAGGGCCACTGAAGCTTTCTTT
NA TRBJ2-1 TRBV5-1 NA CASSLGPERYNEQFF TGCGCCAGCAGCTTGGGGCCAGAGCGGTACAATGAGCAGTTCTTC
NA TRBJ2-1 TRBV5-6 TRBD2 CASSLSSGRNLFF TGTGCCAGCAGCCTGAGTAGCGGGAGAAATTTGTTCTTC
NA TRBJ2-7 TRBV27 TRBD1 CASGRGQANLYEQYF TGTGCCAGCGGACGGGGACAGGCGAATCTCTACGAGCAGTACTTC